Following are 2 T cell receptor beta chains from one sample sequenced in a study of cytomegalovirus exposure and HLA in healthy donors. PCR amplification relied on 60 Vbeta primers (plus 13 Jbeta primers). Generated by immunoSEQ multiplex PCR, the TCRdb table keeps only in-frame clones and is missing some. Of roughly 240,000 clones in the sample, about 77% are singletons; the top ten hold 0.47%. The specimen was PBMCs. These receptor sequences come from a boy under 18 in good health and CMV-seronegative.

The chain recombines TRBV4-1 with TRBJ2-3, with 9 bases aligning to TRBD1. From germline, CDR1 is MGHRA and CDR2 YSYEKL. Trimming took 3 bases from V and 4 from J; bases not matched to a gene: 8. The CDR3 is 16 residues long. The CDR3 coding sequence is TGCGCCAGCAGCCACCACCCGGGACAGGGACCAGATACGCAGTATTTT. Protein product: CASSHHPGQGPDTQYF.

This clone was recorded a few times. The CDR3 sequence: CATCRVMNTEAFF. Here the CDR3 DNA reads TGTGCCACCTGTCGGGTGATGAACACTGAAGCTTTCTTT. V usage is TRBV10-3 and J usage is TRBJ1-1; D gene uncertain. CDR1 is ENHRY, CDR2 SYGVKD, per germline. CDR3 length: 13 amino acids. V dropped 10 bases and J dropped 0 bases, with 12 bases sitting between them.